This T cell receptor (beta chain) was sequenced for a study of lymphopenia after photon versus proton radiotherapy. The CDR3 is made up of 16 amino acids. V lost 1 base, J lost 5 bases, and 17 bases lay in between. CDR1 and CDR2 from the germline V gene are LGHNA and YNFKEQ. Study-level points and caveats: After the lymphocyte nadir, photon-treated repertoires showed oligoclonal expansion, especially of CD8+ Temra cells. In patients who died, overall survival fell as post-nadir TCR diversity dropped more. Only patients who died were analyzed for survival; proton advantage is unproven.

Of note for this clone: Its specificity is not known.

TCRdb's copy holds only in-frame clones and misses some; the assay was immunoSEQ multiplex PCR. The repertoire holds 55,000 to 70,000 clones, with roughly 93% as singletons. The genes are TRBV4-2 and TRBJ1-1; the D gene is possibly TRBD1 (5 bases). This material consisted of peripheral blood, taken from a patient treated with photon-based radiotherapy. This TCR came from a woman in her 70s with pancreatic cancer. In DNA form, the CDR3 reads TGTGCCAGCAGCCAAGCCGGCTTTGGGGGGGAAACTGAAGCTTTCTTT. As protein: CASSQAGFGGETEAFF.